Many counts were recorded for the clone carrying this T cell receptor beta chain. Amplification targeted the TCR beta CDR3 regions, with RNA transcripts as the source material. Amplification began with first-round RT-PCR using HTBI primers, then second-round multiplex PCR was performed. TCRdb reanalysed the multiplex PCR reads using MiXCR and keeps one entry per CDR3 protein. The data show around 1.1 million distinct CDR3 sequences, about 38% seen once. This record belongs to a study of Graves' ophthalmopathy and Graves' hyperthyroidism. Unmatched junction bases numbered 11, after V lost 5 bases and J lost 5 bases. The CDR3 runs to 15 residues. Germline lookup yields CDR1 ENHRY and CDR2 SYGVKD.

The V and J genes are TRBV10-3 and TRBJ2-5, with 7 bases that match TRBD1. The sample taken for sequencing was peripheral blood or thyroid tissue (not recorded which). The receptor comes from an adult man with Graves' hyperthyroidism. CDR3 DNA: TGTGCCATCAGTAAAGAGACAGGGCTAGGGGAGACCCAGTACTTC. Translated: CAISKETGLGETQYF.